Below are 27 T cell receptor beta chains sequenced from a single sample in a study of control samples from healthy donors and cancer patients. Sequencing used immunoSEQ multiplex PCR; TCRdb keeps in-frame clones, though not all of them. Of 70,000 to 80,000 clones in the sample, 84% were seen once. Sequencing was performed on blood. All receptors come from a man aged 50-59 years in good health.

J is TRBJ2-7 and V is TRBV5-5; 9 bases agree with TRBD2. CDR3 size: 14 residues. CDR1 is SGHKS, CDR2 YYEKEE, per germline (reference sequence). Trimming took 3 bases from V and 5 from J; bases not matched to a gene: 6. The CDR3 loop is CASSWRASGNEQYF. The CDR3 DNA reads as TGTGCCAGCAGCTGGAGGGCTAGCGGGAACGAGCAGTACTTC.

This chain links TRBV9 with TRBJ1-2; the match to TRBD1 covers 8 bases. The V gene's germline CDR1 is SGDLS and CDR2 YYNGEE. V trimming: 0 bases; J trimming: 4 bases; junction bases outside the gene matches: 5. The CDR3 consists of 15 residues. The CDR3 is CASSVVGQGRYGYTF. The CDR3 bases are TGTGCCAGCAGCGTAGTCGGACAGGGACGCTATGGCTACACCTTC.

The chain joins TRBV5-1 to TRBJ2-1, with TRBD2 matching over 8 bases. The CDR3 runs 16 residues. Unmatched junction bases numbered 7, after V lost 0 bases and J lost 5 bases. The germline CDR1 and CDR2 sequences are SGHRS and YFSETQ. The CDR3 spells CASSLEWTSRNNEQFF. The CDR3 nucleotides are TGCGCCAGCAGCTTGGAGTGGACTAGCCGCAACAATGAGCAGTTCTTC. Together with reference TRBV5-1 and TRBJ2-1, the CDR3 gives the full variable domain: KAGVTQTPRYLIKTRGQQVTLSCSPISGHRSVSWYQQTPGQGLQFLFEYFSETQRNKGNFPGRFSGRQFSNSRSEMNVSTLELGDSALYLCASSLEWTSRNNEQFFGPGTRLTVL.

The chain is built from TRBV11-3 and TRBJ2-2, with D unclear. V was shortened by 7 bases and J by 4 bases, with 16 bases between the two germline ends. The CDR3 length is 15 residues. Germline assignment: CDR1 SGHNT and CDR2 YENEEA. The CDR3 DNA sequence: TGTGCCAGCACCCGGCCCTCCAGGCCCACCGGGGAGCTGTTTTTT. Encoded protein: CASTRPSRPTGELFF.

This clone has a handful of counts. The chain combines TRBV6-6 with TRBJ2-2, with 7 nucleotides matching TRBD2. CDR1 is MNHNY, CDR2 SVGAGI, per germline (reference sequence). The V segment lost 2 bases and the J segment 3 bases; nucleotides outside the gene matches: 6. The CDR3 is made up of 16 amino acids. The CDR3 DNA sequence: TGTGCCAGCAGTTACCGGAGCGGGATGTACACCGGGGAGCTGTTTTTT. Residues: CASSYRSGMYTGELFF.

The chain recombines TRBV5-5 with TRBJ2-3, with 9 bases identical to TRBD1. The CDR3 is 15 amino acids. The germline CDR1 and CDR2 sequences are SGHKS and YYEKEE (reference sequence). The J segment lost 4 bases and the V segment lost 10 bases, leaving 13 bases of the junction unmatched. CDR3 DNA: TGTGCCTGCCAAACCGGGACAGGGTCAGCAGATACGCAGTATTTT. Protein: CACQTGTGSADTQYF.

CDR3 sequence reads: CASSQLLQGSTEAFF. CDR3 nucleotide sequence: TGTGCCAGCTCACAGCTTTTACAGGGTTCCACTGAAGCTTTCTTT. The chain has TRBV18 and TRBJ1-1; possibly TRBD1 for D (6 bases). CDR1 is KGHSH, CDR2 LQKENI, per germline. V lost 4 bases to trimming and J lost 4 bases, with 16 bases between them. The CDR3 is made up of 15 amino acids. Based on the CDR3 plus reference TRBV18 and TRBJ1-1, the full variable domain is NAGVMQNPRHLVRRRGQEARLRCSPMKGHSHVYWYRQLPEEGLKFMVYLQKENIIDESGMPKERFSAEFPKEGPSILRIQQVVRGDSAAYFCASSQLLQGSTEAFFGQGTRLTVV.

CDR3 in DNA: TGTGCCAGCAGCTCCCGACTAGCGGGCACCGGGGAGCTGTTTTTT. Translated: CASSSRLAGTGELFF. V and J are TRBV11-2 and TRBJ2-2; 10 positions match TRBD2. The junction had 3 bases not matched to a gene; V was cut back by 4 bases and J by 4 bases. From germline, CDR1 is SGHAT and CDR2 FQNNGV. The CDR3 runs to 15 residues.

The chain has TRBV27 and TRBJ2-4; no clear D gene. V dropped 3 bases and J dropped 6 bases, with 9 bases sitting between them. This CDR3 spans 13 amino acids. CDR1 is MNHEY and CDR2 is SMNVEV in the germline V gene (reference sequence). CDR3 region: CASSLGIGNIQYF. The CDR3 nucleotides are TGTGCCAGCAGTTTGGGTATCGGAAACATTCAGTACTTC.

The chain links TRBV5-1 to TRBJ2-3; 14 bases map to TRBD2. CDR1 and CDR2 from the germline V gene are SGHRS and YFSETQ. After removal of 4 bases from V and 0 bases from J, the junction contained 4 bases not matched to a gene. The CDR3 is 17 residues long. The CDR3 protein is CASSTGTSGGSTDTQYF. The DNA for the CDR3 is TGCGCCAGCAGCACCGGGACTAGCGGGGGTAGCACAGATACGCAGTATTTT.

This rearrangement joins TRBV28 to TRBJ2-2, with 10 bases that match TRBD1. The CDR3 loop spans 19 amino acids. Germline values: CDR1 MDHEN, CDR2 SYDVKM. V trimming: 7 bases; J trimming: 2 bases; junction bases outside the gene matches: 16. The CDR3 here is CASTAEWLRDRGNTGELFF. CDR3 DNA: TGTGCCAGCACTGCTGAATGGCTCCGGGACAGGGGAAACACCGGGGAGCTGTTTTTT.

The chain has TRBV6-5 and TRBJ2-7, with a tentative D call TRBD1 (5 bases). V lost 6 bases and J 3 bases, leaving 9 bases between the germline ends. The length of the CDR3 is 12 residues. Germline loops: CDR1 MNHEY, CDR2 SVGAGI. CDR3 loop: CASRQGYYEQYF. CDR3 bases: TGTGCCAGCAGGCAGGGATACTACGAGCAGTACTTC.

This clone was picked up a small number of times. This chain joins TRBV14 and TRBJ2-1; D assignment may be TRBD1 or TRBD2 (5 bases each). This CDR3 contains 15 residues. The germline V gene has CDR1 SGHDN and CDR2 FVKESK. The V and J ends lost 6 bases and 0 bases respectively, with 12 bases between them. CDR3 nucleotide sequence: TGTGCCAGCAGAGGGACGTTCGGCTCCTACAATGAGCAGTTCTTC. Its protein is CASRGTFGSYNEQFF.

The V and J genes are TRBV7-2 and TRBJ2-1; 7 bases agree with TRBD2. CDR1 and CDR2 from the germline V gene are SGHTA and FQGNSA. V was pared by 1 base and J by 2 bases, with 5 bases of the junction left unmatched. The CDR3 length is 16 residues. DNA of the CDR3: TGTGCCAGCAGCTTAGTTGGGGGGGAGGCCTACAATGAGCAGTTCTTC. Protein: CASSLVGGEAYNEQFF.

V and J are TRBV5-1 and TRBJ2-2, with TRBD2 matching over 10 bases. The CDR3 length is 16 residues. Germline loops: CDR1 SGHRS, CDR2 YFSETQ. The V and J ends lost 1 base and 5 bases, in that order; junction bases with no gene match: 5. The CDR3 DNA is TGCGCCAGCAGCTTGTCAGCGGGAGGGCCAACCGGGGAGCTGTTTTTT. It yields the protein CASSLSAGGPTGELFF. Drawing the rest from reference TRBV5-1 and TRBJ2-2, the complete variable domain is KAGVTQTPRYLIKTRGQQVTLSCSPISGHRSVSWYQQTPGQGLQFLFEYFSETQRNKGNFPGRFSGRQFSNSRSEMNVSTLELGDSALYLCASSLSAGGPTGELFFGEGSRLTVL.

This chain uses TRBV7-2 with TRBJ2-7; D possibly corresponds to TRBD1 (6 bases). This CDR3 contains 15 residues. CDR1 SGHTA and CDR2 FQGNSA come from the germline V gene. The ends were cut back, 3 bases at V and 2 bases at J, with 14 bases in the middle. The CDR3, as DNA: TGTGCCAGCAGCTTTAAAACAGGGCCTACCTACGAGCAGTACTTC. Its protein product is CASSFKTGPTYEQYF. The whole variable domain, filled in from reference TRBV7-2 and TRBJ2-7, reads GAGVSQSPSNKVTEKGKDVELRCDPISGHTALYWYRQSLGQGLEFLIYFQGNSAPDKSGLPSDRFSAERTGGSVSTLTIQRTQQEDSAVYLCASSFKTGPTYEQYFGPGTRLTVT.

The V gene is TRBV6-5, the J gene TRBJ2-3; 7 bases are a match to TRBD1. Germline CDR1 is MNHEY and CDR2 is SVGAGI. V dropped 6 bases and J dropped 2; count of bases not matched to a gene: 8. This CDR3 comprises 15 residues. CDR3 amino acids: CASSRTGLDTDTQYF. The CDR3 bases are TGTGCCAGCAGCAGGACAGGTCTCGACACAGATACGCAGTATTTT.

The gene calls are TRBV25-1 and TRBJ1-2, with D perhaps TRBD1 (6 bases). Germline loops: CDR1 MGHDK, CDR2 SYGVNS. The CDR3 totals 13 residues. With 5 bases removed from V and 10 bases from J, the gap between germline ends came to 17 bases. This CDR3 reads CASSPLGGGVYTF. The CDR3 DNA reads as TGTGCCAGCAGTCCCCTGGGAGGGGGGGTCTACACCTTC.

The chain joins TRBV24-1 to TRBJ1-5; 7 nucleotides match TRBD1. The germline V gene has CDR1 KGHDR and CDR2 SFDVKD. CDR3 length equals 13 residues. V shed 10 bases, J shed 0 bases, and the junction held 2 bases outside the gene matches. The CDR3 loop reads CATQGYSNQPQHF. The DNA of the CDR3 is TGTGCCACACAGGGGTATAGCAATCAGCCCCAGCATTTT.

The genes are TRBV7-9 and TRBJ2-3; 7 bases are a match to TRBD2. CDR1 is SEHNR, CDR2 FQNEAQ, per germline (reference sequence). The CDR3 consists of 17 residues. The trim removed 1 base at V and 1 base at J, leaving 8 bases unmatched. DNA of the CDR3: TGTGCCAGCAGCTTAGGGGCGGGGGAAGTGGGCACAGATACGCAGTATTTT. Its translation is CASSLGAGEVGTDTQYF.

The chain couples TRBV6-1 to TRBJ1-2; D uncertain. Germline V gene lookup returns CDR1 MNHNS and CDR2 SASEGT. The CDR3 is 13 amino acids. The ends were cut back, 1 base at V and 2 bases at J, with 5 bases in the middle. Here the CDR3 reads CASSEVSNYGYTF. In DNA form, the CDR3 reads TGTGCCAGCAGTGAAGTCTCGAACTATGGCTACACCTTC.

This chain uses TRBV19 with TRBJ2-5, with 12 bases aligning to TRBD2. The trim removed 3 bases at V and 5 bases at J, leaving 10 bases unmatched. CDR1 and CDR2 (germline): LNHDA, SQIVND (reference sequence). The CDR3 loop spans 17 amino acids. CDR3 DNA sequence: TGTGCCAGTAGTATGCTCCTAGCGGGAGGGCCAGGGGAGACCCAGTACTTC. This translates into CASSMLLAGGPGETQYF.

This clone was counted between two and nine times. CDR3 region: CASSVGRNSNQPQHF. As DNA, the CDR3 is TGTGCCAGCAGTGTTGGGAGAAATAGCAATCAGCCCCAGCATTTT. V is TRBV2 and J is TRBJ1-5; D gene unclear. Trimming removed 4 bases from V and 0 bases from J, with 10 bases in between. Germline lookup yields CDR1 SNHLY and CDR2 FYNNEI. This CDR3 is 15 amino acids long.

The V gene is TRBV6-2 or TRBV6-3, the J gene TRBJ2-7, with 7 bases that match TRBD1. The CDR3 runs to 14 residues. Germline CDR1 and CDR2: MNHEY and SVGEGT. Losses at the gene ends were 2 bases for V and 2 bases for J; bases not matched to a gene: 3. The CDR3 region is CASSYARGPYEQYF. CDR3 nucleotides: TGTGCCAGCAGTTACGCGAGGGGGCCCTACGAGCAGTACTTC.

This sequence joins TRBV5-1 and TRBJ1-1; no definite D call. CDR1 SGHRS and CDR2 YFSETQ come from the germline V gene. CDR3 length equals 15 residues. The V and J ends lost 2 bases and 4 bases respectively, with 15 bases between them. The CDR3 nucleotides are TGCGCCAGCAGCTTTAGTACGGGAGGCAGCACTGAAGCTTTCTTT. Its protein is CASSFSTGGSTEAFF.

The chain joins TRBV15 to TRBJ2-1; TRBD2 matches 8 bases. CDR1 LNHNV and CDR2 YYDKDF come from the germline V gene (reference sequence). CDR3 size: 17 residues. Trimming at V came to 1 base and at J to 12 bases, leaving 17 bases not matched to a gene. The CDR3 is CATSRGSSAGVIGGQFF. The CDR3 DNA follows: TGTGCCACCAGCAGAGGCAGTTCAGCGGGAGTTATTGGTGGGCAGTTCTTC.

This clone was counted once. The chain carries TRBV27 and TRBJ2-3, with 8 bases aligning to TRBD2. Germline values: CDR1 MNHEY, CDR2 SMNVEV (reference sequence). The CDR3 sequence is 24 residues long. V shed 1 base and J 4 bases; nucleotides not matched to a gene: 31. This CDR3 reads CASSLLSFIPRGAISGRVADTQYF. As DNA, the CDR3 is TGTGCCAGCAGTTTATTAAGTTTTATCCCTAGGGGCGCGATAAGCGGGAGAGTCGCAGATACGCAGTATTTT.